Below are 6 T cell receptor beta chains sequenced from a single sample in a study of neurological immune-mediated disorders. TCRdb used MiXCR to reprocess the 5' RACE reads, holding one entry per CDR3 protein. The table shows roughly 52,000 distinct CDR3 sequences, with over 3.5% occurring only once. Material: CD4+ T cells from blood. These receptors were taken from a woman in her thirties or forties with multiple sclerosis.

This clonotype was observed many times. The chain carries TRBV5-8 and TRBJ1-5; D is perhaps TRBD1 (5 bases). The CDR3 is made up of 15 amino acids. With 4 bases removed from V and 1 base from J, the gap between germline ends came to 12 bases. CDR1 is SGHTS and CDR2 is YDEGEE in the germline V gene. The CDR3 nucleotides read TGTGCCAGCAGCAGGGGACTTGCGAGCAATCAGCCCCAGCATTTT. Amino acid sequence: CASSRGLASNQPQHF.

This clonotype was seen ten or more times. This sequence joins TRBV5-1 and TRBJ2-3, with D uncertain. Per germline, CDR1 SGHRS and CDR2 YFSETQ. This CDR3 has 13 residues. V was shortened by 2 bases and J by 2 bases, with 6 bases between the two germline ends. CDR3 coding DNA: TGCGCCAGCAGCTTCATGGACACAGATACGCAGTATTTT. Translated, it gives CASSFMDTDTQYF.

This clonotype has at least ten counts. V usage is TRBV2 and J usage is TRBJ1-6; a possible D gene is TRBD1 (5 bases). From germline, CDR1 is SNHLY and CDR2 FYNNEI. The CDR3 loop spans 13 amino acids. V was pared by 6 bases and J by 12 bases, with 15 bases between. This chain's CDR3 is CASRKGTFQPLHF. As DNA, the CDR3 is TGTGCCAGCAGGAAGGGGACTTTCCAACCCCTCCACTTT.

This clonotype was recorded at least ten times. The rearrangement uses TRBV20-1 and TRBJ1-1, with D possibly being TRBD1 (5 bases). Germline V gene lookup returns CDR1 DFQATT and CDR2 SNEGSKA (reference sequence). The CDR3 consists of 13 residues. V lost 8 bases and J lost 4, with 17 bases in between. The CDR3: CSWGGRRSTEAFF. CDR3 coding DNA: TGCAGTTGGGGGGGGAGGAGGAGCACTGAAGCTTTCTTT.

This clonotype was observed at least ten times. This chain links TRBV18 with TRBJ1-2; 7 nucleotides match TRBD1. The CDR3 extends over 15 amino acids. Germline values: CDR1 KGHSH, CDR2 LQKENI. The ends lost 0 bases at V and 1 base at J; junction bases unmatched: 2. DNA for the CDR3: TGTGCCAGCTCACCACCAGGACAGGATAACTATGGCTACACCTTC. Translated, it gives CASSPPGQDNYGYTF.

This clonotype was detected ten times or more. The CDR3 sequence is CSANDGGKKDTEAFF. For the CDR3, the DNA is TGCAGTGCTAATGATGGGGGAAAGAAGGACACTGAAGCTTTCTTT. V and J are TRBV20-1 and TRBJ1-1; tentative D call: TRBD1 (5 bases). With 4 bases removed from V and 3 bases from J, the gap between germline ends came to 18 bases. CDR1 is DFQATT and CDR2 is SNEGSKA in the germline V gene (reference sequence). The CDR3 has 15 amino acids.